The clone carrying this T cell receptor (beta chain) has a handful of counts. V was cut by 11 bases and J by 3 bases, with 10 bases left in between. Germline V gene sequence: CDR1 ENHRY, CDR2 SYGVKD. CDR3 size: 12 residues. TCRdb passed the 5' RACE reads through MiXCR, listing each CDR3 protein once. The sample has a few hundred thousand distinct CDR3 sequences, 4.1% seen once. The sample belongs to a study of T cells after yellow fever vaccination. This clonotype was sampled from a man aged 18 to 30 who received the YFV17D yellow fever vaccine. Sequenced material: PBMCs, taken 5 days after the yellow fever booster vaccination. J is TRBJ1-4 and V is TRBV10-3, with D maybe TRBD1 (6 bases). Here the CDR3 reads CAAGQSNEKLFF. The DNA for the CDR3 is TGTGCCGCCGGACAGTCTAATGAAAAACTGTTTTTT.